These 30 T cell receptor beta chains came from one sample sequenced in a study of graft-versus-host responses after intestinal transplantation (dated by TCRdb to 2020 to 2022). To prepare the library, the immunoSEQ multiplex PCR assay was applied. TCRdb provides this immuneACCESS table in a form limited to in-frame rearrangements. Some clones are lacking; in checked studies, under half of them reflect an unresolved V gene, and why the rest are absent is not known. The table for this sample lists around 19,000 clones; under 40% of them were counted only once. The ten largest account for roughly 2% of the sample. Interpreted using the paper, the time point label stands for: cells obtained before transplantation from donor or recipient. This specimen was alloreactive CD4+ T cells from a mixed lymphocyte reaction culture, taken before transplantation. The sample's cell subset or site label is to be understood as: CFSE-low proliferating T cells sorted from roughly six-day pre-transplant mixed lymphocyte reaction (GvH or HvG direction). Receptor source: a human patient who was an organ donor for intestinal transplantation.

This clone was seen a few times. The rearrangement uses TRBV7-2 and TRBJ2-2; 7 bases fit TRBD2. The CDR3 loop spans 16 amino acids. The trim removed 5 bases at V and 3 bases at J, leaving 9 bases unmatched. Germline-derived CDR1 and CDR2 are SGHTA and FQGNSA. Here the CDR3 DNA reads TGTGCCAGCAGCATCAGGACTAGTCTAGACACCGGGGAGCTGTTTTTT. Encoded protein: CASSIRTSLDTGELFF. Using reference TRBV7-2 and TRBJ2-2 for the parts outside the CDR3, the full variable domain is GAGVSQSPSNKVTEKGKDVELRCDPISGHTALYWYRQSLGQGLEFLIYFQGNSAPDKSGLPSDRFSAERTGGSVSTLTIQRTQQEDSAVYLCASSIRTSLDTGELFFGEGSRLTVL.

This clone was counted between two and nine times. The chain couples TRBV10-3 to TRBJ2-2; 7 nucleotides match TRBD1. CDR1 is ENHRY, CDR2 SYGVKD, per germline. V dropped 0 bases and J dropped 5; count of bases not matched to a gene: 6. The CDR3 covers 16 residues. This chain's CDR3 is CAISESARQGTGELFF. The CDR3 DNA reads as TGTGCCATCAGTGAGTCAGCACGACAGGGTACCGGGGAGCTGTTTTTT.

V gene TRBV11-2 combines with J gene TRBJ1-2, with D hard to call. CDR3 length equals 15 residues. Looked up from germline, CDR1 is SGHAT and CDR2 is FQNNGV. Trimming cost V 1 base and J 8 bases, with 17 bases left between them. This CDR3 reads CASSLVEGGIGGYTF. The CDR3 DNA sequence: TGTGCCAGCAGCTTAGTGGAGGGTGGGATTGGCGGCTACACCTTC.

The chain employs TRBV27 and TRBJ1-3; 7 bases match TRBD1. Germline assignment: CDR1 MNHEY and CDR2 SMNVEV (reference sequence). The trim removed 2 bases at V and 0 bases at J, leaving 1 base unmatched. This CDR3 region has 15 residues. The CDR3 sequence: CASSLTGASGNTIYF. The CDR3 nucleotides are TGTGCCAGCAGTTTAACAGGGGCCTCTGGAAACACCATATATTTT.

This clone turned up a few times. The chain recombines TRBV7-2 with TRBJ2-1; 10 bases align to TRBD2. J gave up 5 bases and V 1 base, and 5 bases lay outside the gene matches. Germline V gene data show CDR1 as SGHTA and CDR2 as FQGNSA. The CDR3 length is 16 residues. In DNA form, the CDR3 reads TGTGCCAGCAGCTTAGAGCGGGAGGGCCCCAACAATGAGCAGTTCTTC. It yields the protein CASSLEREGPNNEQFF.

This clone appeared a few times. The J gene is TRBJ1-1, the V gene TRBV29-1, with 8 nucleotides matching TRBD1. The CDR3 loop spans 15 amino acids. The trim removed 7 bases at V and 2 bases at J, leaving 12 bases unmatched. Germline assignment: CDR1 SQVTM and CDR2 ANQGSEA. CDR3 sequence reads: CSANGGQGANTEAFF. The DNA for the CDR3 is TGCAGCGCAAATGGGGGGCAGGGGGCAAACACTGAAGCTTTCTTT.

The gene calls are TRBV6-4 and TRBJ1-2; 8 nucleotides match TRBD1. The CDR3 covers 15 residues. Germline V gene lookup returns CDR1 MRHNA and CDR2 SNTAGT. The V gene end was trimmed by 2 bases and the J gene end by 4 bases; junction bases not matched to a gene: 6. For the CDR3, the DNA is TGTGCCAGCAGTGACCTAGGACAGGGTGTCTATGGCTACACCTTC. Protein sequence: CASSDLGQGVYGYTF.

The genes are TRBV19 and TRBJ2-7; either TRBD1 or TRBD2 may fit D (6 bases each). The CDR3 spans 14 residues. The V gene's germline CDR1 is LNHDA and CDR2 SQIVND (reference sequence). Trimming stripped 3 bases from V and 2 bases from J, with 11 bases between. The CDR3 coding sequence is TGTGCCAGTAGTATTCCGGGGGCCCCCTACGAGCAGTACTTC. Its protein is CASSIPGAPYEQYF. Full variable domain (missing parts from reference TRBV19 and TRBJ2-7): DGGITQSPKYLFRKEGQNVTLSCEQNLNHDAMYWYRQDPGQGLRLIYYSQIVNDFQKGDIAEGYSVSREKKESFPLTVTSAQKNPTAFYLCASSIPGAPYEQYFGPGTRLTVT.

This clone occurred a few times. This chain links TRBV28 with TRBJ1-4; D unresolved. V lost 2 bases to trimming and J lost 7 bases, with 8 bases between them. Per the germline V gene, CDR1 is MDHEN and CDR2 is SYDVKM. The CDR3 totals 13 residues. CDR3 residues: CASSLPASEKLFF. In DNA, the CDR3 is TGTGCCAGCAGTTTACCGGCGAGTGAAAAACTGTTTTTT. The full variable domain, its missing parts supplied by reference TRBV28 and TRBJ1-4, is DVKVTQSSRYLVKRTGEKVFLECVQDMDHENMFWYRQDPGLGLRLIYFSYDVKMKEKGDIPEGYSVSREKKERFSLILESASTNQTSMYLCASSLPASEKLFFGSGTQLSVL.

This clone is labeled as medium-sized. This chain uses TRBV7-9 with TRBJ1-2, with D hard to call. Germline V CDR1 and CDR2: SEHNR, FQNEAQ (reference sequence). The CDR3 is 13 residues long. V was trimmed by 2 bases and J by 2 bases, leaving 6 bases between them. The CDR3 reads CASSLPVNYGYTF. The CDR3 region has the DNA TGTGCCAGCAGCTTACCCGTGAACTATGGCTACACCTTC.

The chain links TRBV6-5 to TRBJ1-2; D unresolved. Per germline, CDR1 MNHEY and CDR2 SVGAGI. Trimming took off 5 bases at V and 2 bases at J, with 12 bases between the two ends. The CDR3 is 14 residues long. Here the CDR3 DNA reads TGTGCCAGCAGTGAACACAGCCCGAACTATGGCTACACCTTC. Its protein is CASSEHSPNYGYTF.

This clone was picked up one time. The CDR3 loop is CASRRDRGEKLFF. The CDR3 DNA reads as TGTGCCAGCCGACGGGACAGGGGTGAAAAACTGTTTTTT. The rearrangement joins TRBV27 to TRBJ1-4; 10 bases are shared with TRBD1. V was pared by 8 bases and J by 7 bases, with 4 bases of the junction left unmatched. Per germline, CDR1 MNHEY and CDR2 SMNVEV (reference sequence). The CDR3 consists of 13 residues. Drawing the rest from reference TRBV27 and TRBJ1-4, the complete variable domain is EAQVTQNPRYLITVTGKKLTVTCSQNMNHEYMSWYRQDPGLGLRQIYYSMNVEVTDKGDVPEGYKVSRKEKRNFPLILESPSPNQTSLYFCASRRDRGEKLFFGSGTQLSVL.

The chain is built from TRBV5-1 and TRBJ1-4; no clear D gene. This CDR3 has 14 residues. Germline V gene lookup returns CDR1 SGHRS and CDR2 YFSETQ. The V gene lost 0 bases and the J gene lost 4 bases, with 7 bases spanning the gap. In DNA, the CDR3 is TGCGCCAGCAGCTTGGAGCAGATTAATGAAAAACTGTTTTTT. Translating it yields CASSLEQINEKLFF.

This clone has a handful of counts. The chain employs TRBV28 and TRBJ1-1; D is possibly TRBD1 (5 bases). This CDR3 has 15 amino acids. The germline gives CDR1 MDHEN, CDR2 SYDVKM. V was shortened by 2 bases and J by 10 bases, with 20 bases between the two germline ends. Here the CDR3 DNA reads TGTGCCAGCAGTTTAGTTGACGCGGTCGCGGGGGGAGCTTTCTTT. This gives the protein CASSLVDAVAGGAFF. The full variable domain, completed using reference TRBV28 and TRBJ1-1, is DVKVTQSSRYLVKRTGEKVFLECVQDMDHENMFWYRQDPGLGLRLIYFSYDVKMKEKGDIPEGYSVSREKKERFSLILESASTNQTSMYLCASSLVDAVAGGAFFGQGTRLTVV.

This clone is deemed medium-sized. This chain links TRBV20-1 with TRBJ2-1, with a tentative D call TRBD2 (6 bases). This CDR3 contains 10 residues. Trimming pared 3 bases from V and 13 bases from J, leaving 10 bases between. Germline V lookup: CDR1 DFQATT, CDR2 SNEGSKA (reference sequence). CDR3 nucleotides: TGCAGTGCTAGCGGGACTCCACAGTTCTTC. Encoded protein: CSASGTPQFF.

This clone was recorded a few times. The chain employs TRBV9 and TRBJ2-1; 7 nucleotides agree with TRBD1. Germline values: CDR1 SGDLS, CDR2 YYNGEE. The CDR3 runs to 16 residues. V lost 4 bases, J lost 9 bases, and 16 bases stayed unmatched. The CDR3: CASSLSLGGPGGEQFF. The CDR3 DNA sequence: TGTGCCAGCAGCCTTTCCCTTGGCGGGCCAGGGGGTGAGCAGTTCTTC.

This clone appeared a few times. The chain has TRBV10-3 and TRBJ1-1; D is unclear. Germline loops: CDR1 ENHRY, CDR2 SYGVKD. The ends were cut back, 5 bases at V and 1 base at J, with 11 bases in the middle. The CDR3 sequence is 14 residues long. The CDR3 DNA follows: TGTGCCATCAGTACCCGGACGGGGAACACTGAAGCTTTCTTT. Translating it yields CAISTRTGNTEAFF.

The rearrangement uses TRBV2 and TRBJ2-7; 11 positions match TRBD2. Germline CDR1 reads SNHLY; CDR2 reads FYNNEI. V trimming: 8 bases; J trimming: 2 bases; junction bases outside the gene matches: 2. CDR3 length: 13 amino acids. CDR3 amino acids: CASRLAGTYEQYF. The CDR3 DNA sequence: TGTGCCAGCCGACTAGCGGGGACCTACGAGCAGTACTTC. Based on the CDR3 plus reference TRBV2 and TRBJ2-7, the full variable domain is EPEVTQTPSHQVTQMGQEVILRCVPISNHLYFYWYRQILGQKVEFLVSFYNNEISEKSEIFDDQFSVERPDGSNFTLKIRSTKLEDSAMYFCASRLAGTYEQYFGPGTRLTVT.

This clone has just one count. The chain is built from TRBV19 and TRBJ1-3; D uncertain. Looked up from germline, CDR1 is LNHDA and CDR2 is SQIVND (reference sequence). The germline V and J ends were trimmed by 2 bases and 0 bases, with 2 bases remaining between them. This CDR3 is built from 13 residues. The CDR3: CASSISSGNTIYF. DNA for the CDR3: TGTGCCAGTAGTATAAGCTCTGGAAACACCATATATTTT.

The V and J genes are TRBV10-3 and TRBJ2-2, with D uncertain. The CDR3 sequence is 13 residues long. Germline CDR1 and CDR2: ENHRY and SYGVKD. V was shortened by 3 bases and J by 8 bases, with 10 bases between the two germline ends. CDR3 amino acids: CAISEGVPGELFF. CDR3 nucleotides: TGTGCCATCAGTGAAGGAGTCCCTGGGGAGCTGTTTTTT.

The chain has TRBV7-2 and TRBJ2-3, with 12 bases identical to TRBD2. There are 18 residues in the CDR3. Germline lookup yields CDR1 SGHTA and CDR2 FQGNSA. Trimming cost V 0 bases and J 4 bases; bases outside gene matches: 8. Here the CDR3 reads CASSLALLAGGPADTQYF. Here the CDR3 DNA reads TGTGCCAGCAGCTTAGCGCTGCTAGCGGGAGGGCCCGCAGATACGCAGTATTTT.

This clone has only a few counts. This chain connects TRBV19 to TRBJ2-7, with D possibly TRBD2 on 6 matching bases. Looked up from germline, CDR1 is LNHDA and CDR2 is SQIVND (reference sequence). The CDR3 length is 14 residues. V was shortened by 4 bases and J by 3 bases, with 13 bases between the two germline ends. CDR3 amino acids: CASSNGGSHYEQYF. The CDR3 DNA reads TGTGCCAGTAGTAATGGGGGGTCGCACTACGAGCAGTACTTC.

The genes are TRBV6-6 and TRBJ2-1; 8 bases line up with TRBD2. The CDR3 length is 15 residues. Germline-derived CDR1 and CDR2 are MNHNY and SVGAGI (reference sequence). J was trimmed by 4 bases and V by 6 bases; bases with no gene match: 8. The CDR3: CASSLGLAAYNEQFF. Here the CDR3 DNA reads TGTGCCAGCAGCCTCGGACTAGCAGCGTACAATGAGCAGTTCTTC.

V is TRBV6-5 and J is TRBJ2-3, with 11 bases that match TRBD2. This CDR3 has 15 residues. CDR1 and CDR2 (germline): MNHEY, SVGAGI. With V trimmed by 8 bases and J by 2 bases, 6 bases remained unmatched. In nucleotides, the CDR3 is TGTGCCAGCGAGTTAGCGGGAGGGTACACAGATACGCAGTATTTT. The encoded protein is CASELAGGYTDTQYF.

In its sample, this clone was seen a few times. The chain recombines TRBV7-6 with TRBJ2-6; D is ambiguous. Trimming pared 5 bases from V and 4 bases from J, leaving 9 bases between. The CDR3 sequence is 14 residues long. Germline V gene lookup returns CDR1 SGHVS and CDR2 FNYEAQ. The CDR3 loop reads CASSLNLGANVLTF. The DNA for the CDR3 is TGTGCCAGCAGCCTCAACCTCGGGGCCAACGTCCTGACTTTC.

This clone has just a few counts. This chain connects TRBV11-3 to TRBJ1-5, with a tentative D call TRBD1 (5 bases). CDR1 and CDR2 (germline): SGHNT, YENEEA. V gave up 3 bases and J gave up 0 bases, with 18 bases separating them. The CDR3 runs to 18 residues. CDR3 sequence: CASSFMGKGPYSNQPQHF. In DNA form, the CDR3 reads TGTGCCAGCAGCTTCATGGGAAAGGGACCCTATAGCAATCAGCCCCAGCATTTT.

The CDR3 DNA reads as TGTGCCAGCAGTCCCACCAGAGGGACCCAGTACTTC. This gives the protein CASSPTRGTQYF. The V and J genes are TRBV6-5 and TRBJ2-5; D unresolved. The V gene's germline CDR1 is MNHEY and CDR2 SVGAGI. CDR3 length equals 12 residues. Between the trimmed V and J ends, which lost 5 bases and 7 bases, there was a span of 11 bases.

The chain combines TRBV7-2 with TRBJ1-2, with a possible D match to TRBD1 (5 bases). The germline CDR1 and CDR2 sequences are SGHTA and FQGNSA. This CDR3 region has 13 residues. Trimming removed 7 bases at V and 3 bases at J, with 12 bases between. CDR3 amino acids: CASNNPGHYGYTF. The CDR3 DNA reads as TGTGCCAGCAACAACCCGGGACACTATGGCTACACCTTC.

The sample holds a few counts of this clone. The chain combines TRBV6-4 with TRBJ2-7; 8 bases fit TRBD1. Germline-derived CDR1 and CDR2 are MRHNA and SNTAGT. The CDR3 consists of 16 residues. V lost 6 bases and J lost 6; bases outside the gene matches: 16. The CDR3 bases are TGTGCCAGCAGCGAGATACGGGAACAGGGGGTCACCGAGCAGTACTTC. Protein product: CASSEIREQGVTEQYF.

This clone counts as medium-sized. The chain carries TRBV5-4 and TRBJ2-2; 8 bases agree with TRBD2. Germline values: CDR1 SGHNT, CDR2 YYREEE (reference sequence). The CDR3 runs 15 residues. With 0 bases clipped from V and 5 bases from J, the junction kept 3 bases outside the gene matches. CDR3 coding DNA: TGTGCCAGCAGCTTGGGACGGGAGGGTACCGGGGAGCTGTTTTTT. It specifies CASSLGREGTGELFF.